A single sample is the source of the 32 T cell receptor beta chains below, sequenced in a study of T cell changes during pregnancy in multiple sclerosis. Using immunoSEQ multiplex PCR, the repertoire was profiled, and TCRdb retains in-frame clones only, with some absent. The sample records under 95,000 clones, 85% to 95% being singletons. Sequencing was performed on peripheral blood, taken after pregnancy. Source of these receptors: a female donor with multiple sclerosis, enrolled in a pregnancy study.

This chain uses TRBV9 with TRBJ2-5; D perhaps matches TRBD2 (6 bases). Looked up from germline, CDR1 is SGDLS and CDR2 is YYNGEE. There are 15 residues in the CDR3. V was cut by 3 bases and J by 4 bases, with 16 bases left in between. The CDR3: CASSGLTRESETQYF. The CDR3 DNA reads TGTGCCAGCAGCGGACTGACTAGAGAATCAGAGACCCAGTACTTC.

CDR3 DNA: TGTGCCAGCAGTGAAGCCGCGGGGATGGGCTACACCTTC. It translates to CASSEAAGMGYTF. The chain has TRBV2 and TRBJ1-2, with D uncertain. This CDR3 region has 13 residues. CDR1 and CDR2 from the germline V gene are SNHLY and FYNNEI. V gave up 0 bases and J gave up 8 bases, with 10 bases separating them.

V and J are TRBV19 and TRBJ2-7; 7 bases match TRBD1. CDR1 LNHDA and CDR2 SQIVND come from the germline V gene (reference sequence). This CDR3 comprises 14 residues. With V trimmed by 5 bases and J by 7 bases, 11 bases remained unmatched. This chain's CDR3 is CASSSTGVPDEQYF. In DNA, the CDR3 is TGTGCCAGTAGTTCTACAGGGGTGCCCGATGAGCAGTACTTC. Full variable domain (missing parts from reference TRBV19 and TRBJ2-7): DGGITQSPKYLFRKEGQNVTLSCEQNLNHDAMYWYRQDPGQGLRLIYYSQIVNDFQKGDIAEGYSVSREKKESFPLTVTSAQKNPTAFYLCASSSTGVPDEQYFGPGTRLTVT.

The V gene is TRBV10-2, the J gene TRBJ1-1, with D tentatively TRBD1 (5 bases). Germline V gene data show CDR1 as WSHSY and CDR2 as SAAADI. V was pared by 8 bases and J by 1 base, with 20 bases between. The CDR3 contains 16 residues. The DNA for the CDR3 is TGCGCCAGCGGGCGGACACGCTCCCTGGGGAACACTGAAGCTTTCTTT. It codes for CASGRTRSLGNTEAFF.

This clone was found a few times. The chain links TRBV4-1 to TRBJ1-6; no clear D gene. With 0 bases removed from V and 7 bases from J, the gap between germline ends came to 10 bases. Germline CDR1 is MGHRA and CDR2 is YSYEKL. The CDR3 consists of 15 residues. CDR3 protein: CASSQEKQPNSPLHF. In DNA form, the CDR3 reads TGCGCCAGCAGCCAAGAGAAACAGCCCAATTCACCCCTCCACTTT.

The chain links TRBV7-9 to TRBJ1-3; D is ambiguous. Germline V CDR1 and CDR2: SEHNR, FQNEAQ (reference sequence). V dropped 1 base and J dropped 4 bases, with 17 bases sitting between them. The CDR3 covers 17 residues. This CDR3 is CASSLVTGSERGNTIYF. The CDR3 nucleotides read TGTGCCAGCAGCTTAGTAACTGGGAGCGAACGAGGAAACACCATATATTTT.

The chain joins TRBV6-6 to TRBJ1-5, with 7 nucleotides matching TRBD1. Germline trimming cut 5 bases from V and 7 bases from J; bases unmatched to any gene: 8. Germline V CDR1 and CDR2: MNHNY, SVGAGI (reference sequence). The length of the CDR3 is 14 residues. The CDR3 region is CASSGGTADQPQHF. In DNA form, the CDR3 reads TGTGCCAGCAGTGGGGGGACAGCAGACCAGCCCCAGCATTTT.

The V gene is TRBV9, the J gene TRBJ2-2; 7 bases fit TRBD2. The CDR3 spans 15 residues. The junction had 5 bases not matched to a gene; V was cut back by 0 bases and J by 6 bases. Germline V gene sequence: CDR1 SGDLS, CDR2 YYNGEE. CDR3 DNA sequence: TGTGCCAGCAGCGTAGGTGGGACTAACCCCGGGGAGCTGTTTTTT. Protein product: CASSVGGTNPGELFF.

The rearrangement uses TRBV19 and TRBJ1-4; unclear D gene. Germline assignment: CDR1 LNHDA and CDR2 SQIVND (reference sequence). This CDR3 has 12 amino acids. V was cut by 5 bases and J by 8 bases, with 9 bases left in between. CDR3 loop: CASSPPREKLFF. For the CDR3, the DNA is TGTGCCAGTAGTCCCCCCCGGGAAAAACTGTTTTTT.

The chain employs TRBV2 and TRBJ1-2, with 10 bases matching TRBD1. Germline V gene data show CDR1 as SNHLY and CDR2 as FYNNEI. V lost 7 bases and J lost 6; bases outside the gene matches: 5. This CDR3 has 13 residues. In DNA, the CDR3 is TGTGCCAGCATCCGGGACAGGGGAAATGGCTACACCTTC. Its protein is CASIRDRGNGYTF. The entire variable domain, with the rest obtained from reference TRBV2 and TRBJ1-2, is as follows: EPEVTQTPSHQVTQMGQEVILRCVPISNHLYFYWYRQILGQKVEFLVSFYNNEISEKSEIFDDQFSVERPDGSNFTLKIRSTKLEDSAMYFCASIRDRGNGYTFGSGTRLTVV.

The CDR3 bases are TGTGCCAGCAGTGGGAGCCCCCAAGAGACCCAGTACTTC. As protein: CASSGSPQETQYF. The chain carries TRBV9 and TRBJ2-5; tentative D call: TRBD2 (5 bases). The V end was cut by 5 bases, the J end by 1 base, with 9 bases between. The germline V gene encodes CDR1 SGDLS and CDR2 YYNGEE. The CDR3 covers 13 residues.

The CDR3, as DNA: TGCGCCAGCAGCCAAGGGGGAGACACCATATATTTT. Translated: CASSQGGDTIYF. The chain joins TRBV5-1 to TRBJ1-3; D might be TRBD1 (6 bases). The CDR3 runs 12 residues. Germline CDR1 and CDR2: SGHRS and YFSETQ. Between the trimmed V and J ends, which lost 4 bases and 8 bases, there was a span of 10 bases. Complete variable domain (other parts from reference TRBV5-1 and TRBJ1-3): KAGVTQTPRYLIKTRGQQVTLSCSPISGHRSVSWYQQTPGQGLQFLFEYFSETQRNKGNFPGRFSGRQFSNSRSEMNVSTLELGDSALYLCASSQGGDTIYFGEGSWLTVV.

This clone showed up just once. The rearrangement uses TRBV4-1 and TRBJ1-1; 9 bases line up with TRBD1. The trim removed 4 bases at V and 3 bases at J, leaving 6 bases unmatched. CDR3 length equals 15 residues. The germline gives CDR1 MGHRA, CDR2 YSYEKL. This CDR3 is CASSRDRDVDTEAFF. The CDR3 DNA reads TGCGCCAGCAGCCGGGACAGGGATGTAGACACTGAAGCTTTCTTT.

This clone showed up just once. The V gene is TRBV5-6, the J gene TRBJ2-3, with 7 bases lining up with TRBD2. CDR1 is SGHDT and CDR2 is YYEEEE in the germline V gene. V shed 0 bases, J shed 9 bases, and the junction held 4 bases outside the gene matches. The CDR3 consists of 13 residues. CDR3 sequence (DNA): TGTGCCAGCAGCTTGGGACTAGCTAAGACGCAGTATTTT. Translating it yields CASSLGLAKTQYF.

This rearrangement joins TRBV27 to TRBJ1-2, with 8 nucleotides matching TRBD1. The V segment lost 5 bases and the J segment 4 bases; nucleotides outside the gene matches: 3. The CDR3 has 13 residues. CDR1 is MNHEY and CDR2 is SMNVEV in the germline V gene (reference sequence). The CDR3 coding sequence is TGTGCCAGCAGTCGGGGGACAGGCTATGGCTACACCTTC. Amino acids: CASSRGTGYGYTF.

The chain employs TRBV30 and TRBJ2-1; possible D gene TRBD2, 6 bases. V lost 3 bases and J lost 4, with 16 bases in between. The CDR3 covers 15 residues. Germline-derived CDR1 and CDR2 are GTSNPN and SVGIG (reference sequence). The CDR3 is CAWSPAGGPYNEQFF. For the CDR3, the DNA is TGTGCCTGGAGCCCGGCCGGGGGACCTTACAATGAGCAGTTCTTC.

The chain joins TRBV5-1 to TRBJ1-6; D is unresolved. Germline V gene data show CDR1 as SGHRS and CDR2 as YFSETQ. This CDR3 contains 15 residues. V was cut by 0 bases and J by 2 bases, with 6 bases left in between. The CDR3 is CASSLEAAYNSPLHF. CDR3 nucleotide sequence: TGCGCCAGCAGCTTGGAGGCGGCCTATAATTCACCCCTCCACTTT.

The chain uses TRBV6-6 and TRBJ2-7; 9 bases align to TRBD1. V lost 6 bases and J lost 4; bases outside the gene matches: 13. This CDR3 comprises 16 residues. Germline V CDR1 and CDR2: MNHNY, SVGAGI (reference sequence). Here the CDR3 DNA reads TGTGCCAGCAGCTCACTCCGCGGGACAGGGCAGTACGAGCAGTACTTC. This encodes CASSSLRGTGQYEQYF.

This chain uses TRBV29-1 with TRBJ1-5, with 8 bases aligning to TRBD1. The germline V gene encodes CDR1 SQVTM and CDR2 ANQGSEA. This CDR3 comprises 12 residues. The ends lost 6 bases at V and 8 bases at J; junction bases unmatched: 6. The CDR3 bases are TGCAGCGTAGGACAGGGCGCGGAGCCCCAGCATTTT. This codes for CSVGQGAEPQHF.

The chain combines TRBV5-4 with TRBJ1-1; maybe TRBD1 (6 bases). The CDR3 extends over 15 amino acids. Trimming shortened V by 0 bases and J by 1 base, and 10 bases separated the two germline ends. The germline V gene has CDR1 SGHNT and CDR2 YYREEE (reference sequence). As DNA, the CDR3 is TGTGCCAGCAGCTTGGGGGGGCAGGCGAACACTGAAGCTTTCTTT. It codes for CASSLGGQANTEAFF.

The chain has TRBV9 and TRBJ2-3, with D maybe TRBD2 (5 bases). The length of the CDR3 is 14 residues. V lost 6 bases to trimming and J lost 2 bases, with 13 bases between them. Germline V gives CDR1 SGDLS, CDR2 YYNGEE. In DNA, the CDR3 is TGTGCCAGCACCCCAGGCGGGTCCACAGATACGCAGTATTTT. It translates to CASTPGGSTDTQYF.

The genes are TRBV18 and TRBJ2-6; 11 nucleotides align to TRBD1. Germline assignment: CDR1 KGHSH and CDR2 LQKENI. CDR3 length: 19 amino acids. Trimming removed 2 bases from V and 3 bases from J; junction bases left unmatched: 9. In DNA, the CDR3 is TGTGCCAGCTCACCAAGGTCAGGACAGGGGGCCGGTGGGGCCAACGTCCTGACTTTC. It codes for CASSPRSGQGAGGANVLTF.

The rearrangement uses TRBV9 and TRBJ2-7, with 10 bases lining up with TRBD1. Germline values: CDR1 SGDLS, CDR2 YYNGEE. The CDR3 has 15 amino acids. J lost 7 bases, V lost 3 bases, and 10 bases had no gene match. CDR3 in amino acids: CASSGRDRGMGEQYF. In DNA form, the CDR3 reads TGTGCCAGCAGCGGCCGGGACAGGGGCATGGGAGAGCAGTACTTC.

The chain is built from TRBV7-8 and TRBJ2-7; 16 bases map to TRBD2. The CDR3 loop spans 19 amino acids. V lost 0 bases, J lost 0 bases, and 5 bases stayed unmatched. Germline-derived CDR1 and CDR2 are SGHVS and FQNEAQ. CDR3 sequence (DNA): TGTGCCAGCAGCTTAGCCCCCGGGACTAGCGGGAGGGTCTCCTACGAGCAGTACTTC. It yields the protein CASSLAPGTSGRVSYEQYF.

The sample holds one count of this clone. V and J are TRBV30 and TRBJ2-1; TRBD2 is a possible D gene (5 bases). The V gene lost 4 bases and the J gene lost 6 bases, with 10 bases spanning the gap. The CDR3 extends over 12 amino acids. CDR1 GTSNPN and CDR2 SVGIG come from the germline V gene (reference sequence). The CDR3: CAWNPGGNEQFF. CDR3 DNA: TGTGCCTGGAATCCAGGAGGCAATGAGCAGTTCTTC.

The V gene is TRBV2, the J gene TRBJ2-5; no clear D. Germline CDR1 and CDR2: SNHLY and FYNNEI. V gave up 1 base and J gave up 1 base, with 4 bases separating them. The CDR3 spans 13 residues. The CDR3 DNA reads as TGTGCCAGCAGTGAAGGCAGCCAAGAGACCCAGTACTTC. Protein sequence: CASSEGSQETQYF.

V gene TRBV7-2 combines with J gene TRBJ2-2; D perhaps matches TRBD2 (5 bases). Germline CDR1 SGHTA, CDR2 FQGNSA. The CDR3 has 15 amino acids. Trimming removed 0 bases at V and 7 bases at J, with 12 bases between. CDR3 sequence reads: CASSLARIGSGELFF. CDR3 sequence (DNA): TGTGCCAGCAGCTTAGCGCGGATTGGGAGCGGGGAGCTGTTTTTT.

This clone was seen only once. The chain carries TRBV14 and TRBJ2-5; tentatively, D is TRBD2 (6 bases). Trimming took 3 bases from V and 1 from J, leaving 15 bases between them. Germline assignment: CDR1 SGHDN and CDR2 FVKESK. CDR3 length: 16 residues. As DNA, the CDR3 is TGTGCCAGCAGCCATCTAGCGTTTTCAGGCCAAGAGACCCAGTACTTC. Translation: CASSHLAFSGQETQYF.

The chain couples TRBV19 to TRBJ2-5; 7 bases map to TRBD2. Germline V gene data show CDR1 as LNHDA and CDR2 as SQIVND (reference sequence). This CDR3 is 15 amino acids long. Trimming at V came to 5 bases and at J to 4 bases, leaving 10 bases not matched to a gene. The CDR3 DNA reads as TGTGCCAGTAGTCCTCCCAGACTAGCCGGAGAGACCCAGTACTTC. This codes for CASSPPRLAGETQYF.

CDR3 bases: TGCAGCGTTGCTCCCTTAGCGGGGGGGAATGAGCAGTTCTTC. This codes for CSVAPLAGGNEQFF. The chain couples TRBV29-1 to TRBJ2-1, with 11 bases that match TRBD2. CDR1 SQVTM and CDR2 ANQGSEA come from the germline V gene. The CDR3 runs to 14 residues. V lost 4 bases to trimming and J lost 7 bases; unmatched junction nucleotides: 6.

The rearrangement joins TRBV19 to TRBJ2-7, with TRBD1 identical over 10 bases. The CDR3 length is 14 residues. After removal of 6 bases from V and 4 bases from J, the junction contained 6 bases not matched to a gene. Germline V gives CDR1 LNHDA, CDR2 SQIVND (reference sequence). Here the CDR3 reads CASRDRDRGYEQYF. The CDR3 DNA reads as TGTGCCAGTAGGGACCGGGACAGGGGATACGAGCAGTACTTC.

V usage is TRBV7-3 and J usage is TRBJ1-2; D might be TRBD1 (6 bases). The germline V gene encodes CDR1 SGHTA and CDR2 FQGTGA. CDR3 length: 15 residues. V was shortened by 5 bases and J by 0 bases, with 13 bases between the two germline ends. The CDR3 region is CASSPDSSSNYGYTF. The CDR3 nucleotides read TGTGCCAGCAGCCCGGACAGCAGTTCTAACTATGGCTACACCTTC.